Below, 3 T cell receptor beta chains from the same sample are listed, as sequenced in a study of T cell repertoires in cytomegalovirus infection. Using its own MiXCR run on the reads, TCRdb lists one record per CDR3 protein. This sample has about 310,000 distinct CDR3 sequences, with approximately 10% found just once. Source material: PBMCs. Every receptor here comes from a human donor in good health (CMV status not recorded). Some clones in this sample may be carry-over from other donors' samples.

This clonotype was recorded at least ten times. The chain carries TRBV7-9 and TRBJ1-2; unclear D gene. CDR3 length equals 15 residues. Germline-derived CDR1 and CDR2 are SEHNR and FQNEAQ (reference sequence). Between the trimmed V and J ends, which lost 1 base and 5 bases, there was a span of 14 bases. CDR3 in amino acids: CASSLEAGPPYGYTF. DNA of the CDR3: TGTGCCAGCAGCTTAGAGGCAGGCCCCCCTTATGGCTACACCTTC.

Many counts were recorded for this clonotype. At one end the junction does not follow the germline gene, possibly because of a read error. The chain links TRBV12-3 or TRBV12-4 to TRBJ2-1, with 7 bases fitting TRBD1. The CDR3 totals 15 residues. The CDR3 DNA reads TGTGCCACCAGTTCCGGGGACAGCTCCTACAATGAGCAGTTCTTC. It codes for CATSSGDSSYNEQFF.

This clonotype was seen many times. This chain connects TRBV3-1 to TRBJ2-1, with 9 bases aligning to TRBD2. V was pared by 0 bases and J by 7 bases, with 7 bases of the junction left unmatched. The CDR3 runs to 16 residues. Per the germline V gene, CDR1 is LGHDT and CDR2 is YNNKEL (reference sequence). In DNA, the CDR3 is TGTGCCAGCAGCCAAGATAAAGGACTAGCGAGGAATGAGCAGTTCTTC. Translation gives CASSQDKGLARNEQFF.